The 32 T cell receptor beta chains below all came from one sample that was sequenced in a study of blood T cell repertoires in COVID-19. The table came from immunoSEQ multiplex PCR; TCRdb's copy has only in-frame clones and leaves some out. The sample lists roughly 140,000 clones, under 80% occurring once. Sequencing was done on a sample of peripheral blood. Source of these receptors: a man in his sixties with acute or convalescent COVID-19.

This sequence joins TRBV28 and TRBJ1-2, with D perhaps TRBD1 (6 bases). The CDR3 extends over 14 amino acids. Germline V gives CDR1 MDHEN, CDR2 SYDVKM. Between the trimmed V and J ends, which lost 6 bases and 5 bases, there was a span of 16 bases. The CDR3 nucleotides are TGTGCCAGCAGAATGGACAGCGGAAAGTATGGCTACACCTTC. Protein: CASRMDSGKYGYTF.

J is TRBJ2-7 and V is TRBV5-1; 9 positions agree with TRBD1. Germline-derived CDR1 and CDR2 are SGHRS and YFSETQ. This CDR3 has 16 residues. V shed 5 bases, J shed 6 bases, and the junction held 15 bases outside the gene matches. DNA for the CDR3: TGCGCCAGCAGGAATGGGCCGGACAGGGGATTTGTCGAGCAGTACTTC. Translated: CASRNGPDRGFVEQYF. The complete variable domain, with remaining parts taken from reference TRBV5-1 and TRBJ2-7, reads KAGVTQTPRYLIKTRGQQVTLSCSPISGHRSVSWYQQTPGQGLQFLFEYFSETQRNKGNFPGRFSGRQFSNSRSEMNVSTLELGDSALYLCASRNGPDRGFVEQYFGPGTRLTVT.

The gene calls are TRBV12-3 or TRBV12-4 and TRBJ2-2; possible D gene TRBD2, 5 bases. CDR3 size: 13 residues. The V end lost 3 bases, the J end lost 6 bases, and 8 bases lay between the germline ends. CDR3 region: CASSFREAGELFF. The DNA for the CDR3 is TGTGCCAGCAGTTTCCGGGAAGCCGGGGAGCTGTTTTTT.

This clone was seen more than once but under ten times. The chain has TRBV7-9 and TRBJ1-2; 9 positions match TRBD1. This CDR3 spans 14 amino acids. J was trimmed by 3 bases and V by 5 bases; bases with no gene match: 4. Per germline, CDR1 SEHNR and CDR2 FQNEAQ (reference sequence). The chain's CDR3 is CASSRTGEDYGYTF. The DNA of the CDR3 is TGTGCCAGCAGCAGGACAGGGGAAGACTATGGCTACACCTTC.

CDR3 DNA: TGTGCCAGCAGCCTTAGACAGTCCAATCAGCCCCAGCATTTT. Its translation: CASSLRQSNQPQHF. This rearrangement joins TRBV3-1 (or the pseudogene TRBV3-2) to TRBJ1-5; D may be TRBD1 (5 bases). This CDR3 contains 14 residues. Germline CDR1 reads LGHDT; CDR2 reads YNNKEL (reference sequence). V gave up 4 bases and J gave up 3 bases, with 10 bases separating them.

V and J are TRBV7-8 and TRBJ2-7, with 9 bases matching TRBD1. J gave up 6 bases and V 4 bases, and 10 bases lay outside the gene matches. Germline values: CDR1 SGHVS, CDR2 FQNEAQ. The length of the CDR3 is 15 residues. The CDR3 loop reads CASSWTGQGTGEQYF. The DNA of the CDR3 is TGTGCCAGCAGCTGGACGGGACAGGGAACGGGCGAGCAGTACTTC.

The V and J genes are TRBV7-6 and TRBJ2-7; 13 bases agree with TRBD2. Germline V gene data show CDR1 as SGHVS and CDR2 as FNYEAQ. This CDR3 contains 15 residues. V shed 5 bases and J 4 bases; nucleotides not matched to a gene: 5. CDR3 nucleotide sequence: TGTGCCAGCAGCCCAGGACTAGCGGGAGAGTACGAGCAGTACTTC. Its protein product is CASSPGLAGEYEQYF.

This clone was counted a single time. This rearrangement joins TRBV19 to TRBJ2-7, with 8 bases lining up with TRBD1. This CDR3 has 15 amino acids. V dropped 4 bases and J dropped 2; count of bases not matched to a gene: 7. Germline loops: CDR1 LNHDA, CDR2 SQIVND (reference sequence). This CDR3 reads CASSREDRGAYEQYF. Written as DNA, the CDR3 is TGTGCCAGTAGTAGGGAAGACAGGGGAGCCTACGAGCAGTACTTC.

There are a few counts of this clone. The CDR3 loop is CASKKGGFGNTIYF. For the CDR3, the DNA is TGTGCCAGCAAGAAAGGGGGCTTTGGAAACACCATATATTTT. The chain couples TRBV6-5 to TRBJ1-3; 7 nucleotides line up with TRBD1. The CDR3 totals 14 residues. Germline CDR1 is MNHEY and CDR2 is SVGAGI. The ends lost 7 bases at V and 3 bases at J; junction bases unmatched: 6.

The CDR3 spells CASSPWTGASNQPQHF. The CDR3 DNA reads TGTGCCAGCAGCCCTTGGACAGGAGCAAGCAATCAGCCCCAGCATTTT. This chain uses TRBV7-8 with TRBJ1-5; 7 nucleotides line up with TRBD1. The germline CDR1 and CDR2 sequences are SGHVS and FQNEAQ. The CDR3 sequence is 16 residues long. The ends lost 5 bases at V and 1 base at J; junction bases unmatched: 8.

Only one count was recorded for this clone. CDR3 coding DNA: TGTGCCATCAGTGAGTCCAGGGGCACTAACACCGGGGAGCTGTTTTTT. Amino acid sequence: CAISESRGTNTGELFF. The chain is built from TRBV10-3 and TRBJ2-2; a possible D gene is TRBD1 (6 bases). The ends were cut back, 0 bases at V and 2 bases at J, with 10 bases in the middle. The CDR3 extends over 16 amino acids. The germline gives CDR1 ENHRY, CDR2 SYGVKD.

CDR3 nucleotide sequence: TGTGCCAGTAGTATAGGGGGGGGTACGGATCAGCCCCAGCATTTT. Its translation is CASSIGGGTDQPQHF. The chain has TRBV19 and TRBJ1-5, with D perhaps TRBD1 (5 bases). CDR3 size: 15 residues. Germline V gives CDR1 LNHDA, CDR2 SQIVND (reference sequence). Trimming cost V 1 base and J 5 bases, with 12 bases left between them.

The chain links TRBV2 to TRBJ2-3; D ambiguous. Trimming removed 7 bases at V and 3 bases at J, with 8 bases between. This CDR3 contains 12 residues. Germline V lookup: CDR1 SNHLY, CDR2 FYNNEI. The CDR3: CASTVTTDTQYF. CDR3 nucleotide sequence: TGTGCCAGCACCGTTACTACAGATACGCAGTATTTT.

DNA for the CDR3: TGTGCCAGCAGTCGACAGCCGAACACTGAAGCTTTCTTT. Translating gives CASSRQPNTEAFF. This rearrangement joins TRBV6-5 to TRBJ1-1, with D tentatively TRBD1 (5 bases). The CDR3 consists of 13 residues. The V and J ends lost 5 bases and 1 base respectively, with 8 bases between them. From germline, CDR1 is MNHEY and CDR2 SVGAGI.

This clone has a single count. The chain has TRBV4-1 and TRBJ2-1, with TRBD1 matching over 9 bases. The germline gives CDR1 MGHRA, CDR2 YSYEKL. V lost 4 bases to trimming and J lost 2 bases; unmatched junction nucleotides: 3. The CDR3 is 15 amino acids. CDR3 residues: CASSPGQGPYNEQFF. Here the CDR3 DNA reads TGCGCCAGCAGCCCCGGACAGGGGCCCTACAATGAGCAGTTCTTC.

This chain links TRBV19 with TRBJ2-1; 7 bases align to TRBD1. Trimming at V came to 6 bases and at J to 5 bases, leaving 10 bases not matched to a gene. This CDR3 is 15 amino acids long. Germline V CDR1 and CDR2: LNHDA, SQIVND (reference sequence). The CDR3 spells CASRSAGTANNEQFF. For the CDR3, the DNA is TGTGCCAGTAGATCAGCCGGGACAGCCAACAATGAGCAGTTCTTC.

This clone showed up just once. The chain has TRBV24-1 and TRBJ2-1, with TRBD2 matching 10 bases. Trimming at V came to 5 bases and at J to 7 bases, leaving 7 bases not matched to a gene. Germline loops: CDR1 KGHDR, CDR2 SFDVKD. This CDR3 has 15 residues. Written as DNA, the CDR3 is TGTGCCACCAGTGCTCCTGGACTAGCGGAAAATGAGCAGTTCTTC. As protein: CATSAPGLAENEQFF.

This clone has just one count. The chain joins TRBV7-8 to TRBJ1-4; 8 bases align to TRBD1. From germline, CDR1 is SGHVS and CDR2 FQNEAQ. After removal of 5 bases from V and 7 bases from J, the junction contained 6 bases not matched to a gene. The CDR3 totals 14 residues. The CDR3 DNA is TGTGCCAGCAGCGTGAACAGGGGGATTGAAAAACTGTTTTTT. Translating it yields CASSVNRGIEKLFF.

This clone came up many times. This sequence joins TRBV18 and TRBJ2-1, with TRBD2 matching over 9 bases. The V gene end was trimmed by 6 bases and the J gene end by 8 bases; junction bases not matched to a gene: 14. Looked up from germline, CDR1 is KGHSH and CDR2 is LQKENI. The CDR3 consists of 16 residues. CDR3 DNA sequence: TGTGCCAGCTCTCCTCCCTGGCGGGAGGGAGGCTATGAGCAGTTCTTC. It is translated as CASSPPWREGGYEQFF. The full variable domain, in which reference TRBV18 and TRBJ2-1 provide the parts outside the CDR3, is NAGVMQNPRHLVRRRGQEARLRCSPMKGHSHVYWYRQLPEEGLKFMVYLQKENIIDESGMPKERFSAEFPKEGPSILRIQQVVRGDSAAYFCASSPPWREGGYEQFFGPGTRLTVL.

This clone was counted between two and nine times. The chain combines TRBV6-5 with TRBJ1-1; D not certain. The V gene's germline CDR1 is MNHEY and CDR2 SVGAGI. Deletions cut 4 bases from V and 4 bases from J, with 19 bases between. This CDR3 is 16 amino acids long. The CDR3 DNA reads TGTGCCAGCAGTTTGCATCGGGGTACGCTCGGCACTGAAGCTTTCTTT. It specifies CASSLHRGTLGTEAFF.

The genes are TRBV29-1 and TRBJ2-1; D not certain. The CDR3 has 12 residues. Per the germline V gene, CDR1 is SQVTM and CDR2 is ANQGSEA. Trimming took off 6 bases at V and 3 bases at J, with 9 bases between the two ends. The CDR3 bases are TGCAGCGTACGACAAGACTACAATGAGCAGTTCTTC. Its protein is CSVRQDYNEQFF.

The V call is TRBV11-3, the J call TRBJ2-7; 16 nucleotides align to TRBD2. The CDR3 runs 16 residues. The germline gives CDR1 SGHNT, CDR2 YENEEA. Trimming removed 4 bases from V and 4 bases from J; junction bases left unmatched: 4. The CDR3: CASSSGTSGRAYEQYF. The CDR3 nucleotides are TGTGCCAGCAGCTCGGGGACTAGCGGGAGGGCGTACGAGCAGTACTTC.

To note about this clone: The sample has other DNA sequences that encode this CDR3 too. The V gene is TRBV4-1, the J gene TRBJ2-6, with 7 bases matching TRBD2. Germline values: CDR1 MGHRA, CDR2 YSYEKL. The CDR3 totals 17 residues. V shed 0 bases and J 0 bases; nucleotides not matched to a gene: 2. In DNA form, the CDR3 reads TGCGCCAGCAGCCAAGATCGGGGGGACTCTGGGGCCAACGTCCTGACTTTC. Protein: CASSQDRGDSGANVLTF.

The rearrangement uses TRBV7-7 and TRBJ2-5; 9 nucleotides agree with TRBD2. V trimming: 5 bases; J trimming: 5 bases; junction bases outside the gene matches: 15. The CDR3 contains 17 residues. Germline CDR1 SSHAT, CDR2 FNYEAQ (reference sequence). Written as DNA, the CDR3 is TGTGCCAGCAGCCTCCCCAGGGGTAGCGGGGGTGGGGAGACCCAGTACTTC. As protein: CASSLPRGSGGGETQYF. Together with reference TRBV7-7 and TRBJ2-5, the CDR3 gives the full variable domain: GAGVSQSPRYKVTKRGQDVTLRCDPISSHATLYWYQQALGQGPEFLTYFNYEAQPDKSGLPSDRFSAERPEGSISTLTIQRTEQRDSAMYRCASSLPRGSGGGETQYFGPGTRLLVL.

As DNA, the CDR3 is TGTGCCTGGAGTCGCTTAGGGGTCTCCGGGGGTGAAGCTTTCTTT. It translates to CAWSRLGVSGGEAFF. V is TRBV30 and J is TRBJ1-1, with D perhaps TRBD1 (5 bases). Trimming took off 2 bases at V and 7 bases at J, with 20 bases between the two ends. Germline CDR1 reads GTSNPN; CDR2 reads SVGIG (reference sequence). This CDR3 is 15 amino acids long.

This clone has just one count. The chain employs TRBV7-3 and TRBJ2-7; 7 nucleotides align to TRBD2. V shed 3 bases, J shed 5 bases, and the junction held 10 bases outside the gene matches. The CDR3 extends over 15 amino acids. Germline V gene lookup returns CDR1 SGHTA and CDR2 FQGTGA. The CDR3 sequence is CASSFDGRSFDEQYF. As DNA, the CDR3 is TGTGCCAGCAGCTTTGACGGGAGGTCCTTCGACGAGCAGTACTTC.

The chain uses TRBV4-1 and TRBJ1-2; 9 nucleotides align to TRBD1. Trimming removed 1 base from V and 2 bases from J; junction bases left unmatched: 5. Looked up from germline, CDR1 is MGHRA and CDR2 is YSYEKL. The CDR3 length is 16 residues. CDR3: CASSQAGTGFNYGYTF. CDR3 DNA: TGCGCCAGCAGCCAAGCCGGGACAGGGTTCAACTATGGCTACACCTTC.

This chain uses TRBV27 with TRBJ2-7, with D uncertain. Germline V gene lookup returns CDR1 MNHEY and CDR2 SMNVEV (reference sequence). V was trimmed by 5 bases and J by 0 bases, leaving 11 bases between them. The length of the CDR3 is 14 residues. The CDR3 loop reads CASSPTEFSYEQYF. Written as DNA, the CDR3 is TGTGCCAGCAGTCCAACTGAATTCTCCTACGAGCAGTACTTC.

V usage is TRBV28 and J usage is TRBJ2-1; the match to TRBD1 covers 10 bases. The CDR3 has 17 residues. Germline values: CDR1 MDHEN, CDR2 SYDVKM. The ends lost 2 bases at V and 0 bases at J; junction bases unmatched: 4. CDR3 sequence (DNA): TGTGCCAGCAGTTTAGAGACAGGGGGCCCCTCCTACAATGAGCAGTTCTTC. Translating gives CASSLETGGPSYNEQFF.

This clone was found a few times. The chain employs TRBV27 and TRBJ2-7, with D possibly being TRBD1 (6 bases). V was trimmed by 8 bases and J by 5 bases, leaving 16 bases between them. The CDR3 has 13 residues. Germline CDR1 reads MNHEY; CDR2 reads SMNVEV (reference sequence). CDR3 amino acids: CASWGQGKHEQYF. The CDR3, as DNA: TGTGCCAGCTGGGGGCAGGGTAAACACGAGCAGTACTTC.

The genes are TRBV27 and TRBJ2-2; possible D gene TRBD2, 7 bases. The CDR3 sequence is 13 residues long. The V end was cut by 4 bases, the J end by 8 bases, with 11 bases between. Germline CDR1 is MNHEY and CDR2 is SMNVEV (reference sequence). The CDR3 coding sequence is TGTGCCAGCAGTTGGGGGGGCTCTGGGGAGCTGTTTTTT. Translation gives CASSWGGSGELFF.

V usage is TRBV11-2 and J usage is TRBJ2-1; TRBD2 aligns across 7 bases. With V trimmed by 2 bases and J by 11 bases, 3 bases remained unmatched. The germline V gene encodes CDR1 SGHAT and CDR2 FQNNGV. The CDR3 contains 12 residues. CDR3 nucleotides: TGTGCCAGCAGCTTATGGGAGGGCCAGCAGTTCTTC. It codes for CASSLWEGQQFF.